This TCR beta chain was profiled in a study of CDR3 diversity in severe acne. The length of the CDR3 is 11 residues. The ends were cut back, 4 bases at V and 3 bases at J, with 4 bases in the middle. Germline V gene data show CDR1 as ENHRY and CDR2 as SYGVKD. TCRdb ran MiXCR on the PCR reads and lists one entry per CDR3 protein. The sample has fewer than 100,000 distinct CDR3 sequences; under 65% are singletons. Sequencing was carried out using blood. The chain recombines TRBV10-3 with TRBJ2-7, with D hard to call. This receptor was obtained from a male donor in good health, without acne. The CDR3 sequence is CAISGNYEQYF. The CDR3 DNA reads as TGTGCCATCAGTGGAAACTACGAGCAGTACTTC.